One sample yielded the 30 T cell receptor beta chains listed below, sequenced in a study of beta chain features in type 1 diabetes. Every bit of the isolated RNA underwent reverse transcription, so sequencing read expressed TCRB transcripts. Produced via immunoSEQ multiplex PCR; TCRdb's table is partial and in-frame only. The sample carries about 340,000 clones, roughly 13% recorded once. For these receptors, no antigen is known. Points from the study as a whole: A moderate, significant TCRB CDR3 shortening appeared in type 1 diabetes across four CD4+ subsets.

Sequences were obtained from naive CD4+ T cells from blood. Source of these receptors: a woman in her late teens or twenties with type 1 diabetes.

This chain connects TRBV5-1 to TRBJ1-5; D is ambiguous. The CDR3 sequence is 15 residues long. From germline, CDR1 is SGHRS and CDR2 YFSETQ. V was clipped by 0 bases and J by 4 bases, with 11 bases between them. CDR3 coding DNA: TGCGCCAGCAGCTTGGACGGGGTGGGTAATCAGCCCCAGCATTTT. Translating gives CASSLDGVGNQPQHF.

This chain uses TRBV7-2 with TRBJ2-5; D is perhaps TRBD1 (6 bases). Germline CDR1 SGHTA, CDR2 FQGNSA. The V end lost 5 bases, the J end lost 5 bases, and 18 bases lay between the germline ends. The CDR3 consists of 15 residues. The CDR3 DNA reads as TGTGCCAGCAGCACCCAGGGAGTACAGGGCGAGACCCAGTACTTC. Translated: CASSTQGVQGETQYF.

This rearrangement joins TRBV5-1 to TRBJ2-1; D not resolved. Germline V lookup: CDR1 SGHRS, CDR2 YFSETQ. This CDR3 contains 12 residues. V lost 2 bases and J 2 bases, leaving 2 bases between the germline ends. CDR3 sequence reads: CASSFTYNEQFF. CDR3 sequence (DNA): TGCGCCAGCAGCTTCACCTACAATGAGCAGTTCTTC. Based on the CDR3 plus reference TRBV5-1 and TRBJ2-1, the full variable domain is KAGVTQTPRYLIKTRGQQVTLSCSPISGHRSVSWYQQTPGQGLQFLFEYFSETQRNKGNFPGRFSGRQFSNSRSEMNVSTLELGDSALYLCASSFTYNEQFFGPGTRLTVL.

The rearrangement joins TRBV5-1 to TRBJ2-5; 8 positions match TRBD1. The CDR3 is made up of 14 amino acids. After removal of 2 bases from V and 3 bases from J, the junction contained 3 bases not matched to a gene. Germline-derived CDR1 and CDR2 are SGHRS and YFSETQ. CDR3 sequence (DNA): TGCGCCAGCAGCTTTCAGGGGGCCGAAGAGACCCAGTACTTC. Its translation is CASSFQGAEETQYF.

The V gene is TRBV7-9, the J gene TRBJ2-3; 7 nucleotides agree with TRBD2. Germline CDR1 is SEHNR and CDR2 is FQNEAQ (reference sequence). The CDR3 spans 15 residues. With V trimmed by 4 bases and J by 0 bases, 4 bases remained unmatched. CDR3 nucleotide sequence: TGTGCCAGCAGCTCAGGAGCGGGAAGCACAGATACGCAGTATTTT. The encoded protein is CASSSGAGSTDTQYF.

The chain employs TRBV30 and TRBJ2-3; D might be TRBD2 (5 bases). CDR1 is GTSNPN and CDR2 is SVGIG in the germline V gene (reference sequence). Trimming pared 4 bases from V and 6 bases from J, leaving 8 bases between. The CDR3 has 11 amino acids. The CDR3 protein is CAWTGIDTQYF. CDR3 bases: TGTGCCTGGACGGGGATTGATACGCAGTATTTT.

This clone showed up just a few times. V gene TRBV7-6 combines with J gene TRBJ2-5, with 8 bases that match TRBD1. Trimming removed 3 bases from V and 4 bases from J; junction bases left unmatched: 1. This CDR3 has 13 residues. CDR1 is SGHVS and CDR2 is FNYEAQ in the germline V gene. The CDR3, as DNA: TGTGCCAGCAGCTTGGGGACAGGAGAGACCCAGTACTTC. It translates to CASSLGTGETQYF. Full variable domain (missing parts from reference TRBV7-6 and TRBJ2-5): GAGVSQSPRYKVTKRGQDVALRCDPISGHVSLYWYRQALGQGPEFLTYFNYEAQQDKSGLPNDRFSAERPEGSISTLTIQRTEQRDSAMYRCASSLGTGETQYFGPGTRLLVL.

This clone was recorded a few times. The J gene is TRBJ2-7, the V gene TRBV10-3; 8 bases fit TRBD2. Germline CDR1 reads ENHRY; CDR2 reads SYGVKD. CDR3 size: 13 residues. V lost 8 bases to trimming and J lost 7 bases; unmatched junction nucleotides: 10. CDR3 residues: CAISKAGADEQYV. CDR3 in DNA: TGTGCCATCTCCAAAGCGGGAGCAGATGAGCAGTACGTC.

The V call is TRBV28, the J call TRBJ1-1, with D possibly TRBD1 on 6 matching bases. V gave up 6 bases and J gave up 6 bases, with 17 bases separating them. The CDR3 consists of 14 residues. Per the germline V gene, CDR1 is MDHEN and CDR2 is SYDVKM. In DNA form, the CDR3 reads TGTGCCAGCAGGATAGGGGGAACGGCTTCTGAAGCTTTCTTT. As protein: CASRIGGTASEAFF.

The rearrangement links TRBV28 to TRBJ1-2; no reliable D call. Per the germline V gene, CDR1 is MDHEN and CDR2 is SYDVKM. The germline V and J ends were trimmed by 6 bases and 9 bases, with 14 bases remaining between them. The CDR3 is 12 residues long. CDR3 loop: CASSPPLSSYTF. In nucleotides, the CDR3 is TGTGCCAGCAGCCCTCCGTTATCTAGCTACACCTTC.

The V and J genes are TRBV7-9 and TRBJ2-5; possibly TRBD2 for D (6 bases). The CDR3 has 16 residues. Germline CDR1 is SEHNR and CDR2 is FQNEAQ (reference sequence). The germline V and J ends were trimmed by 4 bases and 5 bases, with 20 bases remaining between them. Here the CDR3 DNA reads TGTGCCAGCAGCTCATCCGGACTAAGTTCAGTCGAGACCCAGTACTTC. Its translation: CASSSSGLSSVETQYF.

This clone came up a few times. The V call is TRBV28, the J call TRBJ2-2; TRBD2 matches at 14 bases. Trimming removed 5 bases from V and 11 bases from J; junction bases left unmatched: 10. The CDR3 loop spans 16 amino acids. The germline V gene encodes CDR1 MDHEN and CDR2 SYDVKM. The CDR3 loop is CASSLYGTSGSSELFF. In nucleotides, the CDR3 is TGTGCCAGCAGTCTGTACGGGACTAGCGGGAGCAGTGAGCTGTTTTTT.

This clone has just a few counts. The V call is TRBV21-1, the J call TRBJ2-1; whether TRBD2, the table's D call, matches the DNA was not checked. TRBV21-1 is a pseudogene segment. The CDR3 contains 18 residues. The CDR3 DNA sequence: TGTGCCAGCAGCAAGGGTAGACTAGCGGGGAGCTCCTACAATGAGCAGTTCTTC. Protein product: CASSKGRLAGSSYNEQFF.

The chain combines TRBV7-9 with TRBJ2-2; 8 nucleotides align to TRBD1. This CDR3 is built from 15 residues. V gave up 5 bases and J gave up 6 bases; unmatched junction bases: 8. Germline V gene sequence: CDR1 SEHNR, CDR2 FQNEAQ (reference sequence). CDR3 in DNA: TGTGCCAGCAGCCGAGGACAGGGAGTCTCCGGGGAGCTGTTTTTT. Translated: CASSRGQGVSGELFF.

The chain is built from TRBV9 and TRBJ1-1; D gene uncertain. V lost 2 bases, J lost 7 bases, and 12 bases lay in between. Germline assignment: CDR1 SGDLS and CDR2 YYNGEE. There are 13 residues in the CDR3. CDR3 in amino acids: CASSVSDRGEAFF. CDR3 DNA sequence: TGTGCCAGCAGCGTTTCGGATCGGGGTGAAGCTTTCTTT. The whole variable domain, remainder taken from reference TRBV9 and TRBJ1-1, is DSGVTQTPKHLITATGQRVTLRCSPRSGDLSVYWYQQSLDQGLQFLIQYYNGEERAKGNILERFSAQQFPDLHSELNLSSLELGDSALYFCASSVSDRGEAFFGQGTRLTVV.

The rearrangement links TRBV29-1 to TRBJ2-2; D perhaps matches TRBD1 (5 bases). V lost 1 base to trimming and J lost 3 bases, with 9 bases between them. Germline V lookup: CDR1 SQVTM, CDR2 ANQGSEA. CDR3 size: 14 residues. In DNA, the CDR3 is TGCAGCGTTGAAGGCAGGGTGCACACCGGGGAGCTGTTTTTT. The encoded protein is CSVEGRVHTGELFF.

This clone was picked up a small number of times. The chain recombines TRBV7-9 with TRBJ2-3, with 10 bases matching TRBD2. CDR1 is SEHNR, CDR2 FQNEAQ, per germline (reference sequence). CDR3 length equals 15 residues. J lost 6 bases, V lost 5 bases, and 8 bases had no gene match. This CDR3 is CASSASGSDRDTQYF. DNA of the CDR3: TGTGCCAGCAGCGCTAGCGGGAGTGATAGGGATACGCAGTATTTT. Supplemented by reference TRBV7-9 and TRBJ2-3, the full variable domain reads DTGVSQNPRHKITKRGQNVTFRCDPISEHNRLYWYRQTLGQGPEFLTYFQNEAQLEKSRLLSDRFSAERPKGSFSTLEIQRTEQGDSAMYLCASSASGSDRDTQYFGPGTRLTVL.

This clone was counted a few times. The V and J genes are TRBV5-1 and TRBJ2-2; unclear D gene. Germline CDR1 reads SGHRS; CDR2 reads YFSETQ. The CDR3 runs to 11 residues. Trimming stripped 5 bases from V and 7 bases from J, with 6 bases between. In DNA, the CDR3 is TGCGCCAGCAGTATCCTCGGGGAGCTGTTTTTT. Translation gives CASSILGELFF.

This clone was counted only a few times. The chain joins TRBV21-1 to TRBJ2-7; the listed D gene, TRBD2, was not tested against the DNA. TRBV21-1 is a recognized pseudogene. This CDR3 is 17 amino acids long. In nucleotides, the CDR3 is TGTGCCAGCAGCATAGACCAGGACTCAGCGAATGTCTACGAGCAGTACGTC. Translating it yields CASSIDQDSANVYEQYV.

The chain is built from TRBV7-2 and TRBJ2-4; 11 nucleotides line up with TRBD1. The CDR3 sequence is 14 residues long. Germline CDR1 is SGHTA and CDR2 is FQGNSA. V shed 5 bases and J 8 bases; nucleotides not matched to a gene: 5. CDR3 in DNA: TGTGCCAGCAGCCCGGACAGGGGGCCAGACATTCAGTACTTC. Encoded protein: CASSPDRGPDIQYF.

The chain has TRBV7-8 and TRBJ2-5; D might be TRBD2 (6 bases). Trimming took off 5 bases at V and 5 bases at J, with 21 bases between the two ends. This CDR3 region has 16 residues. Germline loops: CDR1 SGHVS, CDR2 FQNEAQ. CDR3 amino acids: CASSLFRDSWGETQYF. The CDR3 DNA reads TGTGCCAGCAGCCTCTTCCGGGACTCCTGGGGGGAGACCCAGTACTTC.

The CDR3 region has the DNA TGTGCCAGCAGCTTTCTACCGCATACGCAGTATTTT. Translation: CASSFLPHTQYF. The chain combines TRBV7-9 with TRBJ2-3; D is unclear. Germline V lookup: CDR1 SEHNR, CDR2 FQNEAQ (reference sequence). V was shortened by 3 bases and J by 7 bases, with 8 bases between the two germline ends. CDR3 length: 12 residues.

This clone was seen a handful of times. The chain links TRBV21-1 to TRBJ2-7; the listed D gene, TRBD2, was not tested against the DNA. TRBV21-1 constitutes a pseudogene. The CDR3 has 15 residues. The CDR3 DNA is TGTGCCAGCAGCATAAGGGGGACTATGTCCTACGAGCAGTACGTC. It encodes CASSIRGTMSYEQYV.

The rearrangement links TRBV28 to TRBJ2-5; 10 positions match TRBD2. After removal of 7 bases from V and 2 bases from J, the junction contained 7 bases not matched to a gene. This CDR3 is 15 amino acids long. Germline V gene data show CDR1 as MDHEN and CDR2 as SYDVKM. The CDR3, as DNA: TGTGCCAGCACGACTAGCGGGTCCCGTCAAGAGACCCAGTACTTC. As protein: CASTTSGSRQETQYF.

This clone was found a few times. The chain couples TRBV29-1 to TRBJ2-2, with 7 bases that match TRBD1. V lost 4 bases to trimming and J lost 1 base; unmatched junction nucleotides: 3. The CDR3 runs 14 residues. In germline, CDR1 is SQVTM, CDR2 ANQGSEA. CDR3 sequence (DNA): TGCAGCGTTGGTCGGACAGGGAACACCGGGGAGCTGTTTTTT. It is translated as CSVGRTGNTGELFF.

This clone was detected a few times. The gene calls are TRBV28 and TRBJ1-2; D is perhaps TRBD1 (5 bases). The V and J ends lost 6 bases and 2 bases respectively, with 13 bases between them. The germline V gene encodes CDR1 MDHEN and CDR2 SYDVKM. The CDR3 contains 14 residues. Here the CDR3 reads CASSMTAPNYGYTF. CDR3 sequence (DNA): TGTGCCAGCAGCATGACAGCACCAAACTATGGCTACACCTTC.

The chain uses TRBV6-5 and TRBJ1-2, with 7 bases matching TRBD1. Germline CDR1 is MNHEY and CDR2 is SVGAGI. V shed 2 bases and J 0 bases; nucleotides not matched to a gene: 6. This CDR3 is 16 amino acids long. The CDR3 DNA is TGTGCCAGCAGTTACGGACAGGCAAAATCTAACTATGGCTACACCTTC. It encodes CASSYGQAKSNYGYTF.

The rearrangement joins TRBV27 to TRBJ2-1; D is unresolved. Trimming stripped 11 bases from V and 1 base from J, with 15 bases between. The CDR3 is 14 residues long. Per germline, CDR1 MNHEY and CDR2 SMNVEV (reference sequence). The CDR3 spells CASHRLESYNEQFF. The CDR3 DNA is TGTGCCTCCCATCGACTCGAGTCCTACAATGAGCAGTTCTTC.

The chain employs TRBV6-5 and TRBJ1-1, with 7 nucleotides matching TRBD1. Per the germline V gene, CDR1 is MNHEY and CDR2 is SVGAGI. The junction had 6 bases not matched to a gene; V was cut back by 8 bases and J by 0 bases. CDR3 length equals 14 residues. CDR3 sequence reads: CASVRGQLNTEAFF. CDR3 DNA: TGTGCCAGCGTCCGGGGACAGCTGAACACTGAAGCTTTCTTT.

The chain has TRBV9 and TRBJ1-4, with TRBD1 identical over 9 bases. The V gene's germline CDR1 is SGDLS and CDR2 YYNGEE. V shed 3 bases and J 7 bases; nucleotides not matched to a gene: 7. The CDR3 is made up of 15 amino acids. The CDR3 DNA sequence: TGTGCCAGCAGCGCTACAGGGGGCCAGGTTGAAAAACTGTTTTTT. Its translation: CASSATGGQVEKLFF.